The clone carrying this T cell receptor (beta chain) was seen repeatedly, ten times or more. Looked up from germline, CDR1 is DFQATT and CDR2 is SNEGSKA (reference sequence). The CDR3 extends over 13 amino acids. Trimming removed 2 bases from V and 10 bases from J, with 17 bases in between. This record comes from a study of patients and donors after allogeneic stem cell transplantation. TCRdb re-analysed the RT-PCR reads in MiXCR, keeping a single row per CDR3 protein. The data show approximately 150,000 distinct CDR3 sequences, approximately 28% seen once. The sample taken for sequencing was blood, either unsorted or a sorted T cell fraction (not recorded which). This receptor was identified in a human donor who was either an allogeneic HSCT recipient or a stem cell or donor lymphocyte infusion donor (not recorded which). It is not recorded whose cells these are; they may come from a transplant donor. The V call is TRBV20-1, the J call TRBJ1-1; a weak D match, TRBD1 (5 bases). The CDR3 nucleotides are TGCAGTGCTAGACCGACAGCTTCCTTGGGAGCTTTCTTT. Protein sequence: CSARPTASLGAFF.